Below, one T cell receptor (beta chain) is given with its context. Antigen unknown. This entry is derived from a study of shared clonotypes between healthy human individuals. For the study at large: The people who gave samples were a couple of women and a few men aged 18 to 49.

Profiling relied on immunoSEQ multiplex PCR, and the TCRdb table lists in-frame clones only, not all of them. In the table there are about a million clones, 70% to 85% of which are singletons. Study conclusions and caveats: Generation of non-shared clonotypes was less probable than generation of clonotypes shared by all four donors.

This sequence was found in a man between 18 and 29 years old in good health. Some clones in this sample may be carry-over from other donors' samples. Sequencing was done on a sample of memory CD4+ T cells from PBMCs. Subset indicated: CD45RA-negative fraction.

The CDR3 bases are TGTGCCAGCAGTCACAAGAACACTGAAGCTTTCTTT. Protein product: CASSHKNTEAFF. V is TRBV6-5 and J is TRBJ1-1; D gene uncertain. Trimming took off 5 bases at V and 1 base at J, with 5 bases between the two ends. The V gene's germline CDR1 is MNHEY and CDR2 SVGAGI. This CDR3 spans 12 amino acids.